This T cell receptor beta chain was identified during a study of cytomegalovirus exposure and HLA in healthy donors (dated by TCRdb to about 2017). A note on the overall study: In an earlier analysis of fewer than 750 of the donors, 250 to 300 Gb of sequence data and approximately 100 million unique TCR beta sequences from 150 million to 200 million T cells were reported. Genome-wide SNP genotypes for about 60% of the roughly 700 donors were used in a later genetic analysis, which treated that subset as a discovery cohort. Donor age, sex, ethnicity and CMV serostatus were compiled alongside the repertoire data. In a later analysis, previously published TCR beta repertoires from 670 or so donors were re-analyzed and high-resolution HLA genotyping was added so that TCR occurrence patterns could be studied. On average, over 200,000 unique TCR beta nucleotide sequences were sequenced per donor among a few hundred genotyped donors of the cohort, with roughly 18% of those sequences being non-productive. HLA typing included class I and class II loci at four-digit resolution. All discovery cohort repertoires had been generated using a single sequencing platform. An early release covering 550 to 650 HLA-typed donors comprised 250 to 350 gigabases of sequencing data and 65 million to 100 million unique TCR sequences. The study aimed to test whether cataloging public T cell receptors could reveal signatures of past pathogen exposure. Of the 398 genotyped donors, 81% fell in the genetic ancestry cluster associated with self-reported Caucasian donors. High-throughput TCR immunosequencing, statistical association of individual TCRs with disease status, and machine learning were combined to predict cytomegalovirus infection status. Several DR-DQ haplotypes were handled as single units for association and clustering, since linkage in the cohort was strong. In the later analysis, no new phenotypic data were used to find candidate immune exposures; instead, reliance was placed on TCR beta sequences and their occurrence across donors. To decide whether each TCR beta V gene segment behaved as functional or pseudogenic, an earlier analysis of some 600 of the donors relied on high-throughput TCR beta sequencing. Typing coverage differed by locus: A, B, C, DRB1 and DQB1 were typed in roughly 620-640 donors, DQA1 in about 510, DPA1 in around 600, and DPB1 in around 490. A separate validation cohort of roughly 120 different subjects was used in addition to the roughly 620-subject first cohort. The study profiled the T cell repertoires of some 610 subjects by immunosequencing and related them to cytomegalovirus serostatus. What the authors observed across the whole study: Most TCR sequences were seen in very few donors, while some public TCRs were found in many individuals. In a later analysis, HLA-associated TCR beta chains were found to be more clonally expanded and to have lower generation probabilities than equally common non-associated chains. Broadly in line with IMGT annotations, most TCR beta V segments showed up in productive rearrangements about 87% or about 30% of the time in an earlier analysis of approximately 600 of the donors. It was suggested by the authors that the approach could potentially be generalized to other disease states and immunological phenotypes. The study listed around 160 TCR beta chains as associated with cytomegalovirus. The presence/absence analyses assumed that sequencing depth was roughly uniform across donors, and that assumption may not be true. Because the 87-base-pair reads could not distinguish some IMGT-functional V segments, including TRBV6-2 and TRBV6-3, those segments were excluded. Most CMV-associated TCR beta chains appeared to be HLA-restricted in a later analysis, and the HLA associations seemed to be driven largely by CMV exposure. The earlier analysis of some 540 of the donors excluded roughly 16 rarely observed V segments, including chromosome 9 orphons, because counts were too low. A few of the identified cytomegalovirus-associated TCR beta chains were confirmed in vitro to be specific for cytomegalovirus antigens. Specific HLA alleles were associated with over 15,000 TCR beta sequences at a false discovery rate of 0.05 in a later analysis. A further reported finding was that TCR beta sequences accurately predicted the HLA-A and HLA-B alleles for most subjects in the first cohort. In a later analysis, TCR association rates were found to vary across HLA loci, with the most associated TCRs seen for DRB1 alleles and the fewest for HLA-C alleles. Compared with the approximately 710-donor mean, donors in an Asian-associated ancestry cluster had fewer N-insertions in productive TCRs, according to a later genetic analysis. V-gene and J-gene trimming of TCR beta chains was associated with a missense DCLRE1C variant in a later genetic analysis, and the association was replicated in an independent cohort. The classifier was reported to diagnose cytomegalovirus status with high specificity and sensitivity in both the original cohort and the validation cohort. For the cohort, immune exposure information was limited to CMV serostatus. In this cohort, only TCR beta chains were sequenced, and detectable features were limited by the absence of alpha or paired-chain data. When HLA alleles, especially DR and DQ, strongly co-occurred, TCR associations were difficult to assign to individual alleles. A cluster of highly shared sequence variants was judged likely to be a technical artifact of the sequencing pipeline. A later analysis reported that several top co-occurrence clusters appeared linked to parvovirus B19, influenza, CMV and Epstein-Barr virus. Because HLA typing was missing for some donors at each locus, association tests included only the typed subset. Linkage disequilibrium might explain the correlated functional status among segregating V segments, but an unknown experimental factor could not be excluded.

Library preparation was by the immunoSEQ multiplex PCR assay. A mixture of 60 forward primers for TCR Vbeta segments and 13 reverse primers for TCR Jbeta segments was used in the multiplex PCR. The CDR3 region of rearranged TCR beta genes was amplified from genomic DNA with a multiplex PCR assay. The amplified TCR beta libraries were sequenced on the Illumina HiSeq System as 87-base-pair reads. In the paper's pipeline: Across the 670 or so repertoires, a later analysis counted 80 million or so unique TCR beta chains, 9.5 million to 13 million of which were shared by at least two donors. Raw reads were error-corrected and collapsed into unique sequences by a nearest-neighbor algorithm in which closely related sequences were merged to remove PCR and sequencing errors. To assign V, D and J gene segments, CDR3 sequences were aligned to IMGT reference sequences. For a sequence to be retained, at least a six-nucleotide match to both a V gene segment and a J gene segment was required. Rearrangements were called productive when the CDR3 lacked stop codons and stayed in frame with V and J; all others were non-productive. Following IMGT convention, CDR3 was defined as the stretch from the second conserved V-encoded cysteine to the conserved J-encoded phenylalanine. In an earlier analysis of more than 550 of the donors, sequences lacking an unambiguous match to a single V gene segment were excluded. In an earlier analysis of some 590 of the donors, V segments were called functional above 56.7% productive rearrangements and were called segregating when the between-donor standard deviation exceeded 5%. A statistical classification framework was built to diagnose cytomegalovirus status from the catalog of TCR beta chain sequences. In a later analysis, TCR nucleotide sequences were compared against IMGT/GENE-DB human TR gene sequences so that V and J genes could be assigned. The TCRdist pipeline was used in a later analysis to assign CDR3 sequences and most-parsimonious VDJ recombination scenarios. In a later analysis, every TCR beta chain was defined by the combination of its CDR3 amino acid sequence and its V-gene family, and reads without a unique V-gene family were dropped. As a way to deal with suspected cross-contamination and a sequencing artifact, a later analysis dropped 640 or so nucleotide sequences that were highly shared and had low generation probability. A later analysis calculated a clonal expansion index for each public chain from normalized within-repertoire ranks of inferred template counts. A later analysis computed generation probabilities with a VDJ recombination model fitted to out-of-frame rearrangements, and checked the results against IGoR. Hypergeometric tests were used in a later analysis to score TCR-TCR, TCR-HLA and TCR-CMV co-occurrence, with a repertoire-size bias correction applied to the TCR pairs. False discovery rates were estimated in a later analysis by permuting HLA or CMV assignments 20 times. In a later analysis, co-occurring TCRs were grouped using DBSCAN, with TCRdist sequence similarity added in when clustering inside HLA-allele-positive subsets. Co-occurrence clustering excluded repertoires with fewer than 30,000 or more than 120,000 public chains, plus five with anomalous nucleotide sharing. Entries here come from immuneACCESS through TCRdb and include only in-frame sequences with V and J called. Some clones fail to appear in such tables; in the studies checked, an unresolved V gene covers under half of the shortfall, and the cause of the remainder is unknown. That table is the source of V, J and clone size, and D and trimming were worked out from the DNA. This sample lists approximately 180,000 clones; roughly 87% were detected once. The top ten constitute around 0.21% of the sample.

V loses 7 bases at its end and J loses 4 bases; junction bases beyond the gene matches: 10. The CDR3 starts with the cysteine, ends with the phenylalanine, and has 17 residues. The CDR3 DNA has 51 bases and is translated from base 1. CDR1 and CDR2, looked up from the germline V gene (reference sequence), are MNHEY and SMNVEV. About this clone: Its target antigen remains unknown. No much larger clonotype is one base removed from it; base qualities were not supplied.

The cohort comprised more than 550 healthy bone marrow donors. At the time of sampling, every cohort member was nominally healthy, though immune exposures that went unrecorded were likely present. The donor tested CMV seronegative, placing the donor among the 300 to 400 seronegative members of the cohort. Every donor gave a peripheral blood sample, and the peripheral blood mononuclear cells from that sample were used for TCR beta sequencing. The Qiagen DNeasy Blood Extraction Kit was used to extract genomic DNA from the blood cell samples. The chain joins TRBV27 to TRBJ2-6; 10 of the junction bases match TRBD1. This TCR derives from a girl less than two years old in good health and CMV-seronegative. The material sequenced was PBMCs. In nucleotides, the sequence is TGTGCCAGCATCCGCTCGGGACAGGGGACCGGGGCCAACGTCCTGACTTTC. Its product reads: CASIRSGQGTGANVLTF.